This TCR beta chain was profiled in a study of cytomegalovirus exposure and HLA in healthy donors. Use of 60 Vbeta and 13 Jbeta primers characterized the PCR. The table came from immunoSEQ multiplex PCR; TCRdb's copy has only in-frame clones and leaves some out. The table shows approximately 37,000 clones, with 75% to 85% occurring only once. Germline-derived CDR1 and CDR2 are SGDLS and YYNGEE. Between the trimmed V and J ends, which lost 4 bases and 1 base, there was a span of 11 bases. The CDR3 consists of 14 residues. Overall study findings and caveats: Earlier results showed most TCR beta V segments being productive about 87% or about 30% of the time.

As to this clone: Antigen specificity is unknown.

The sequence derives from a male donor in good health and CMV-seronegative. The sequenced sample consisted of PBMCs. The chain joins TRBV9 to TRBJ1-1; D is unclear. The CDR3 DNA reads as TGTGCCAGCAGCCTCGGCGGGTCGAACACTGAAGCTTTCTTT. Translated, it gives CASSLGGSNTEAFF.